This T cell receptor beta chain was sequenced during a study of T cell responses to AZD1222 COVID-19 vaccine. Study-wide points: Spike-specific TCR breadth and depth both grew after two AZD1222 doses. Only a handful of AZD1222 recipients tested seropositive at baseline. The donor group comprised mostly white British people and more females; the analysis possibly underestimated clonal diversity.

V was clipped by 0 bases and J by 2 bases; unmatched bases: 6. Per germline, CDR1 LGHNA and CDR2 YSLEER. The length of the CDR3 is 16 residues. This clone turned up a few times. Its antigen remains unidentified. Generated by immunoSEQ multiplex PCR, the TCRdb table keeps only in-frame clones and is missing some. The sample records some 140,000 clones, roughly nine tenths being singletons. Some second doses came at about 4 weeks and others at about 12 weeks; these were pooled. This sequence was found in an adult who received the AZD1222 COVID-19 vaccine. This rearrangement joins TRBV4-3 to TRBJ1-2; 7 bases line up with TRBD1. The source material was peripheral blood, sampled 28 days after the second AZD1222 dose. The CDR3 reads CASSQDFMGQNYGYTF. The CDR3 nucleotides read TGCGCCAGCAGCCAAGATTTCATGGGACAGAACTATGGCTACACCTTC.